The 17 T cell receptor beta chains listed next were all sequenced from one sample in a study of T cells expressing NK-cell markers. TCRdb reworked the 5' RACE reads into one entry per CDR3 protein, no DNA. This sample contains roughly 420,000 distinct CDR3 sequences. The sample consisted of blood T cells: a sorted CD56 or NKG2C T cell subset, CD4+ or CD8+ T cells, or bulk PBMC T cells (not recorded which). The receptors stem from a woman aged 18 to 75 in good health.

This chain connects TRBV9 to TRBJ2-3; TCRdb selects TRBD1, and the lack of DNA leaves this call unchecked. The length of the CDR3 is 13 residues. CDR1 SGDLS and CDR2 YYNGEE come from the germline V gene. The CDR3 is CASSVDKGGTQYF.

V usage is TRBV20-1 and J usage is TRBJ2-1. This CDR3 region has 14 residues. The germline V gene has CDR1 DFQATT and CDR2 SNEGSKA (reference sequence). The CDR3 loop is CSARDRLALNEQFF.

The rearrangement joins TRBV28 to TRBJ2-7; no DNA is available, so the TRBD1 call from TCRdb remains unchecked. The germline V gene encodes CDR1 MDHEN and CDR2 SYDVKM. CDR3 length: 12 residues. CDR3 protein: CASNRGGYEQYF.

This chain joins TRBV4-3 and TRBJ1-6; checking the TCRdb D call of TRBD1 is not possible without DNA. CDR1 LGHNA and CDR2 YSLEER come from the germline V gene. The CDR3 extends over 15 amino acids. The chain's CDR3 is CASSQRTGGNSPLHF.

The rearrangement uses TRBV20-1 and TRBJ2-1; no DNA is available, so the TRBD2 call from TCRdb remains unchecked. CDR3 length: 18 residues. Looked up from germline, CDR1 is DFQATT and CDR2 is SNEGSKA (reference sequence). The CDR3 spells CSARRASSGFFGGNEQFF.

This chain uses TRBV3-1 with TRBJ1-6. The germline V gene has CDR1 LGHDT and CDR2 YNNKEL (reference sequence). This CDR3 is built from 13 residues. This chain's CDR3 is CASSQEGHSPLHF.

The chain combines TRBV11-2 with TRBJ2-1; TCRdb proposes TRBD2, but this gene call is untestable without DNA. This CDR3 has 19 amino acids. The germline gives CDR1 SGHAT, CDR2 FQNNGV. This CDR3 is CASSKEASGVRSSYNEQFF.

The gene calls are TRBV7-8 and TRBJ2-4; checking the TCRdb D call of TRBD1 is not possible without DNA. The length of the CDR3 is 16 residues. Germline V gene lookup returns CDR1 SGHVS and CDR2 FQNEAQ. CDR3 in amino acids: CASSLRTGWGQNIQYF.

The V and J genes are TRBV7-2 and TRBJ1-5; without DNA, the TCRdb call of TRBD1 cannot be checked. Per the germline V gene, CDR1 is SGHTA and CDR2 is FQGNSA. The CDR3 has 13 amino acids. The CDR3 sequence: CASSWSREQPQHF.

V and J are TRBV5-1 and TRBJ2-7. The CDR3 is 14 residues long. Germline V gene lookup returns CDR1 SGHRS and CDR2 YFSETQ. The CDR3 sequence is CASSLGQRPYEQYF.

The chain's CDR3 is CASSYRRLQETQYF. The chain has TRBV6-2 or TRBV6-3 and TRBJ2-5; TCRdb picks TRBD1, but there is no DNA to check that call. Germline CDR1 is MNHEY and CDR2 is SVGEGT. CDR3 size: 14 residues.

CDR3 sequence: CASSVGGGGELETQYF. The J gene is TRBJ2-5, the V gene TRBV9; TCRdb picks TRBD2, but there is no DNA to check that call. The CDR3 extends over 16 amino acids. The germline CDR1 and CDR2 sequences are SGDLS and YYNGEE. The full variable domain, its missing parts supplied by reference TRBV9 and TRBJ2-5, is DSGVTQTPKHLITATGQRVTLRCSPRSGDLSVYWYQQSLDQGLQFLIQYYNGEERAKGNILERFSAQQFPDLHSELNLSSLELGDSALYFCASSVGGGGELETQYFGPGTRLLVL.

V and J are TRBV7-8 and TRBJ1-4. The CDR3 consists of 16 residues. The germline CDR1 and CDR2 sequences are SGHVS and FQNEAQ. CDR3 in amino acids: CASNLRGSSKNEKLFF.

This sequence joins TRBV20-1 and TRBJ1-5. In germline, CDR1 is DFQATT, CDR2 SNEGSKA (reference sequence). The CDR3 consists of 14 residues. This CDR3 is CSARLADPYQPQHF.

The chain couples TRBV20-1 to TRBJ2-7; the TCRdb D gene call, TRBD1, has no DNA to confirm it. CDR1 is DFQATT and CDR2 is SNEGSKA in the germline V gene (reference sequence). There are 15 residues in the CDR3. CDR3 residues: CSARDVRGPPYEQYF.

V gene TRBV29-1 combines with J gene TRBJ1-3; TCRdb indicates TRBD1, and absent DNA this call remains unverified. CDR3 length equals 13 residues. Germline CDR1 reads SQVTM; CDR2 reads ANQGSEA. This CDR3 is CSVGGGAGNTIYF.

This chain links TRBV29-1 with TRBJ2-2. Germline V gene lookup returns CDR1 SQVTM and CDR2 ANQGSEA. The CDR3 covers 13 residues. The CDR3: CSVGGLNTGELFF.